This TCR beta chain was sequenced in a study of blood T cell repertoires in COVID-19 (dated by TCRdb to 2018 to 2020). For context, the study as a whole: Samples covering the acute and convalescent phases of COVID-19 were provided by collaborators in the United States, Italy and Spain. The prospective study material was composed of cDNA or gDNA derived from T cells, B-cell-depleted T cells, or PBMCs. Deeply sampled blood TCRbeta repertoires from subjects exposed to, actively infected with, or recovered from COVID-19 were included in the dataset. A freely available public database, intended as a resource for researchers studying the immune response to SARS-CoV-2, is where the repertoires were released. The samples were drawn from two sources: the first 160 participants of the ongoing ImmuneRACE study, and about 1,300 subjects contributed by 6 global collaborators. A de-identified subject ID, COVID-19 status, age in years and sex were almost always included in the sample metadata. Where available, HLA class I and class II types were obtained from metadata supplied by the sample provider rather than from assay-based typing. What the study reported, not specific to this receptor: Clinical and demographic metadata were provided uncurated, with the amount varying by source and participant.

Notes on this clone: Its binding antigen is unknown. Per-base qualities were not stored, and no clone one base away is much larger.

Counted from cysteine to phenylalanine, this CDR3 has 16 amino acids. Solely the CDR3 DNA is kept, with 48 bases framed from the first base. Per the germline V gene (reference sequence), LNHDA is the CDR1 and SQIVND is the CDR2. The V end gives up 4 bases and the J end 0 bases, leaving 5 bases in the junction not matched to a gene. The collaborating institutions used their own protocols to collect whole blood in K2EDTA tubes. For TCRbeta analysis, collaborators shipped samples in one of three forms: frozen whole blood, isolated PBMCs, or DNA extracted from either of those sample types. TCRbeta CDR3 regions were amplified from genomic DNA using the immunoSEQ Assay, a bias-controlled multiplex PCR. Per the authors' processing: Within the assay, amplification of reference gene primers was used to estimate how many nucleated cells each sample contained. To quantify the absolute abundance of each unique TCRbeta CDR3 rearrangement, sequence reads were collapsed and filtered. For each sample, productive Simpson clonality was calculated by taking the square root of Simpson's diversity index across productive rearrangements. Entries here come from immuneACCESS through TCRdb and include only in-frame sequences with V and J called. Some clones fail to appear in such tables; in the studies checked, an unresolved V gene covers under half of the shortfall, and the cause of the remainder is unknown. The DNA gave D and trimming, while V, J and clone size come from that table. In this sample the table shows 150,000 to 200,000 clones, around 79% of which occur a single time. The ten largest clones take up approximately 27% of the sample.

The origin of this receptor is a woman between 70 and 85 years old with acute or convalescent COVID-19. The sequenced sample consisted of peripheral blood. The rearranged segments are TRBV19 and TRBJ2-2; TRBD1 aligns with 7 central bases. The nucleotide sequence reads as follows: TGTGCCAGTAGTACTAGGACAGGAGCGAACACCGGGGAGCTGTTTTTT. Its coded protein is CASSTRTGANTGELFF. Reference TRBV19 and TRBJ2-2 proteins supply the regions before and after the CDR3; the full variable domain is: DGGITQSPKYLFRKEGQNVTLSCEQNLNHDAMYWYRQDPGQGLRLIYYSQIVNDFQKGDIAEGYSVSREKKESFPLTVTSAQKNPTAFYLCASSTRTGANTGELFFGEGSRLTVL.